One and the same sample provided the 13 T cell receptor beta chains below, sequenced in a study of T cells in Graves' hyperthyroidism and ophthalmopathy. There were TCR beta CDR3 regions amplified from RNA transcripts. First-round RT-PCR targeting the TCR CDR3 was performed with the HTBI primer set. TCRdb ran MiXCR on the multiplex PCR reads and lists one entry per CDR3 protein. Of some 570,000 distinct CDR3 sequences detected, about 14% appear once; the ten largest clones hold roughly 7.7%. Sequenced input: blood. Source of these receptors: a woman between 18 and 29 years old with Graves' ophthalmopathy.

Only a few counts were recorded for this clonotype. With a much larger clone just one base away, this may be a read error. The rearrangement uses TRBV2 and TRBJ1-1; 10 bases line up with TRBD1. The CDR3 runs to 18 residues. Germline CDR1 and CDR2: SNHLY and FYNNEI. Here the CDR3 DNA reads TGTGCCAGCAGTCGACTCGCCGGGACAGGGGCAATTAACACTGAAGCTCTCTTT. Amino acid sequence: CASSRLAGTGAINTEALF.

This clonotype was recorded many times. This rearrangement joins TRBV3-1 to TRBJ2-3; TRBD2 agrees at 8 bases. There are 17 residues in the CDR3. V lost 1 base and J lost 0; bases outside the gene matches: 6. Germline V CDR1 and CDR2: LGHDT, YNNKEL (reference sequence). The CDR3 spells CASSQVPGLESTDTQYF. CDR3 coding DNA: TGTGCCAGCAGCCAAGTGCCGGGACTAGAGAGCACAGATACGCAGTATTTT.

This clonotype was seen a handful of times. This chain's CDR3 is CASSPGTGGGGSPLHF. For the CDR3, the DNA is TGTGCCAGCAGTCCCGGGACAGGGGGTGGGGGTTCACCCCTCCACTTT. The rearrangement joins TRBV6-1 to TRBJ1-6, with 11 bases matching TRBD1. This CDR3 is 16 amino acids long. CDR1 and CDR2 (germline): MNHNS, SASEGT. Germline trimming cut 5 bases from V and 9 bases from J; bases unmatched to any gene: 9.

The table lists this clonotype with a few counts. At one end the junction does not follow the germline gene, possibly because of a read error. The CDR3 loop is CASRLDRNTEAFF. CDR3 DNA: TGTGCCAGCAGATTGGACAGAAACACTGAAGCTTTCTTT. The V call is TRBV5-8, the J call TRBJ1-1; D possibly corresponds to TRBD1 (6 bases). In germline, CDR1 is SGHTS, CDR2 YDEGEE. The length of the CDR3 is 13 residues.

This clonotype came up many times. The rearrangement links TRBV7-9 to TRBJ1-1, with D perhaps TRBD1 (6 bases). Trimming took off 5 bases at V and 3 bases at J, with 13 bases between the two ends. This CDR3 contains 14 residues. Looked up from germline, CDR1 is SEHNR and CDR2 is FQNEAQ (reference sequence). The CDR3 DNA reads TGTGCCAGCAGCAAACAGGGATCCTACACTGAAGCTTTCTTT. The encoded protein is CASSKQGSYTEAFF.

This clonotype appeared many times. V gene TRBV5-8 combines with J gene TRBJ2-3, with 10 nucleotides matching TRBD2. Germline V lookup: CDR1 SGHTS, CDR2 YDEGEE. The CDR3 is 15 residues long. Unmatched junction bases numbered 6, after V lost 6 bases and J lost 2 bases. CDR3 DNA: TGTGCCAGCAAACGGACTAGCGGCTACACAGATACGCAGTATTTT. Its protein product is CASKRTSGYTDTQYF.

The V call is TRBV9, the J call TRBJ2-2; D is undetermined. Germline V gene lookup returns CDR1 SGDLS and CDR2 YYNGEE. Between the trimmed V and J ends, which lost 7 bases and 0 bases, there was a span of 10 bases. The CDR3 length is 14 residues. CDR3 protein: CASGYAPNTGELFF. The DNA for the CDR3 is TGTGCCAGCGGCTATGCCCCGAACACCGGGGAGCTGTTTTTT.

This clonotype appeared many times. The CDR3 nucleotides are TGTGCCAGCAGTGAAGGGGTCACCCAGTACTTC. Residues: CASSEGVTQYF. The chain is built from TRBV2 and TRBJ2-5; D is uncertain. The germline gives CDR1 SNHLY, CDR2 FYNNEI. This CDR3 contains 11 residues. V was cut by 1 base and J by 8 bases, with 5 bases left in between.

V is TRBV3-1 and J is TRBJ1-3, with D hard to call. The CDR3 loop spans 14 amino acids. The V and J ends lost 7 bases and 5 bases respectively, with 15 bases between them. Germline assignment: CDR1 LGHDT and CDR2 YNNKEL (reference sequence). CDR3 in amino acids: CASTLSGSRNTIYF. The CDR3 region has the DNA TGTGCCAGCACCCTTTCGGGGTCCCGAAACACCATATATTTT.

This clonotype was seen at least ten times. The gene calls are TRBV9 and TRBJ2-7; D gene ambiguous. This CDR3 spans 15 amino acids. Per germline, CDR1 SGDLS and CDR2 YYNGEE. With 4 bases removed from V and 4 bases from J, the gap between germline ends came to 18 bases. CDR3 residues: CASSPPRAALYEQYF. CDR3 sequence (DNA): TGTGCCAGCAGCCCCCCCCGGGCAGCGTTATACGAGCAGTACTTC.

This clonotype was seen a few times. The V call is TRBV7-9, the J call TRBJ1-1, with a weak D call TRBD1 (6 bases). The CDR3 extends over 11 amino acids. The V end lost 3 bases, the J end lost 11 bases, and 10 bases lay between the germline ends. CDR1 and CDR2 (germline): SEHNR, FQNEAQ (reference sequence). CDR3: CASSFFGGAFF. In nucleotides, the CDR3 is TGTGCCAGCAGCTTTTTTGGGGGCGCTTTCTTT.

This clonotype was counted ten times or more. The rearrangement uses TRBV20-1 and TRBJ2-4, with D uncertain. The V end was cut by 3 bases, the J end by 8 bases, with 26 bases between. CDR1 DFQATT and CDR2 SNEGSKA come from the germline V gene (reference sequence). There are 17 residues in the CDR3. The CDR3 region has the DNA TGCAGTGCTAGCCCCGTGTCTATAAGTGGCCTGGTAGACATTCAGTACTTC. It codes for CSASPVSISGLVDIQYF.

As DNA, the CDR3 is TGTGCCAGCAGTATGCCGGCCCAAACATACGAGCAGTACTTC. Translation gives CASSMPAQTYEQYF. The chain joins TRBV28 to TRBJ2-7; no firm D call. The CDR3 loop spans 14 amino acids. Germline lookup yields CDR1 MDHEN and CDR2 SYDVKM. Trimming left V 5 bases short and J 4 bases short, with 15 bases between. Full variable domain (outside the CDR3, taken from reference TRBV28 and TRBJ2-7): DVKVTQSSRYLVKRTGEKVFLECVQDMDHENMFWYRQDPGLGLRLIYFSYDVKMKEKGDIPEGYSVSREKKERFSLILESASTNQTSMYLCASSMPAQTYEQYFGPGTRLTVT.